This passage covers 28 T cell receptor beta chains from one sample sequenced in a study of STAT5B mutations in CD4+ large granular lymphocyte leukemia. Sequencing used immunoSEQ multiplex PCR; TCRdb keeps in-frame clones, though not all of them. The profile shows some 21,000 clones, approximately 81% of them singletons. Material: CD4+ T cells from blood buffy coats. Receptors were obtained from a human donor in good health.

This chain connects TRBV10-3 to TRBJ2-5, with TRBD1 matching over 7 bases. The CDR3 is 14 residues long. V gave up 6 bases and J gave up 5 bases; unmatched junction bases: 9. Germline V gene lookup returns CDR1 ENHRY and CDR2 SYGVKD. CDR3 coding DNA: TGTGCCATCAGAGGTGACAGGGCTTCGGAGACCCAGTACTTC. Encoded protein: CAIRGDRASETQYF.

The genes are TRBV11-3 and TRBJ1-1; D is ambiguous. V lost 4 bases, J lost 2 bases, and 11 bases lay in between. CDR3 size: 14 residues. CDR1 is SGHNT, CDR2 YENEEA, per germline. The CDR3 here is CASSSSQENTEAFF. The CDR3 DNA is TGTGCCAGCAGCTCCTCCCAAGAAAACACTGAAGCTTTCTTT.

Only a few counts were recorded for this clone. This sequence joins TRBV30 and TRBJ1-1; tentative D call: TRBD1 (6 bases). The ends were cut back, 1 base at V and 5 bases at J, with 14 bases in the middle. The CDR3 is 14 residues long. Germline V gives CDR1 GTSNPN, CDR2 SVGIG (reference sequence). As DNA, the CDR3 is TGTGCCTGGAGTGCGACCTCGGGGGCGACTGAAGCTTTCTTT. It yields the protein CAWSATSGATEAFF.

The CDR3 DNA follows: TGTGCCAGCAGCCCGGCCATCTTGTACCAAGAGACCCAGTACTTC. Amino acid sequence: CASSPAILYQETQYF. The rearrangement links TRBV6-5 to TRBJ2-5; no reliable D call. The CDR3 covers 15 residues. Germline V lookup: CDR1 MNHEY, CDR2 SVGAGI. V was clipped by 6 bases and J by 0 bases, with 14 bases between them.

This chain connects TRBV11-2 to TRBJ1-4; maybe TRBD1 (5 bases). This CDR3 has 13 amino acids. Trimming left V 5 bases short and J 8 bases short, with 12 bases between. Germline assignment: CDR1 SGHAT and CDR2 FQNNGV. CDR3 DNA sequence: TGTGCCAGCAGCCGGGGACGGATCGAAAAACTGTTTTTT. This codes for CASSRGRIEKLFF.

The V and J genes are TRBV6-4 and TRBJ1-6; tentative D call: TRBD1 (6 bases). This CDR3 region has 15 residues. V lost 2 bases, J lost 10 bases, and 15 bases lay in between. Germline V gene lookup returns CDR1 MRHNA and CDR2 SNTAGT. The CDR3 here is CASSDVGGHDSPLHF. The CDR3 DNA is TGTGCCAGCAGTGACGTCGGGGGGCATGACTCACCCCTCCACTTT.

The chain joins TRBV12-5 to TRBJ1-5, with a possible D match to TRBD1 (5 bases). The CDR3 extends over 14 amino acids. Germline V lookup: CDR1 LGHNT, CDR2 FRNRAP. V lost 6 bases to trimming and J lost 4 bases, with 13 bases between them. The CDR3 coding sequence is TGTGCTAGTGGCCCCATCGGGGGGAATCAGCCCCAGCATTTT. Translation: CASGPIGGNQPQHF.

The chain employs TRBV5-1 and TRBJ1-5; no clear D gene. Germline assignment: CDR1 SGHRS and CDR2 YFSETQ. V was cut by 0 bases and J by 3 bases, with 7 bases left in between. The CDR3 runs to 14 residues. The CDR3 is CASSLGALNQPQHF. CDR3 coding DNA: TGCGCCAGCAGCTTGGGGGCTCTCAATCAGCCCCAGCATTTT.

The chain employs TRBV7-9 and TRBJ2-2; 8 bases match TRBD1. Per the germline V gene, CDR1 is SEHNR and CDR2 is FQNEAQ (reference sequence). V was clipped by 5 bases and J by 2 bases; unmatched bases: 7. This CDR3 spans 16 amino acids. CDR3 region: CASSPRTGINTGELFF. In DNA, the CDR3 is TGTGCCAGCAGCCCCCGGACAGGGATTAACACCGGGGAGCTGTTTTTT.

This chain uses TRBV5-6 with TRBJ2-1; TRBD1 is a possible D gene (6 bases). Trimming pared 4 bases from V and 4 bases from J, leaving 18 bases between. Germline assignment: CDR1 SGHDT and CDR2 YYEEEE. The CDR3 is made up of 16 amino acids. The CDR3 region has the DNA TGTGCCAGCAGCGCTGGTGGAAGGACAGTTTACAATGAGCAGTTCTTC. Amino acids: CASSAGGRTVYNEQFF.

The count of this clone is one. This chain joins TRBV6-5 and TRBJ2-1, with 8 bases fitting TRBD2. V was pared by 8 bases and J by 4 bases, with 10 bases of the junction left unmatched. Germline-derived CDR1 and CDR2 are MNHEY and SVGAGI. The CDR3 consists of 15 residues. CDR3 bases: TGTGCCAGCGGAACGGGAGGGATCCCGTACAATGAGCAGTTCTTC. Its translation is CASGTGGIPYNEQFF.

This clone was detected only once. The chain links TRBV28 to TRBJ1-2; the match to TRBD1 covers 7 bases. The germline CDR1 and CDR2 sequences are MDHEN and SYDVKM. The J segment lost 4 bases and the V segment lost 8 bases, leaving 10 bases of the junction unmatched. The CDR3 covers 14 residues. The CDR3 bases are TGTGCCAGCTCCGTGGGTACAGGGGCCTATGGCTACACCTTC. Its translation is CASSVGTGAYGYTF.

This rearrangement joins TRBV7-9 to TRBJ1-1, with a tentative D call TRBD1 (5 bases). V dropped 7 bases and J dropped 0 bases, with 12 bases sitting between them. The germline gives CDR1 SEHNR, CDR2 FQNEAQ (reference sequence). CDR3 size: 14 residues. The CDR3 nucleotides read TGTGCCAGCATCGGGACGGCATTGAACACTGAAGCTTTCTTT. It encodes CASIGTALNTEAFF.

The V call is TRBV10-3, the J call TRBJ2-7, with 15 bases that match TRBD2. CDR3 size: 18 residues. The J segment lost 0 bases and the V segment lost 3 bases, leaving 6 bases of the junction unmatched. In germline, CDR1 is ENHRY, CDR2 SYGVKD. CDR3 coding DNA: TGTGCCATCAGTGAAGTCGGACTAGCGGGAGGGCACTCCTACGAGCAGTACTTC. This encodes CAISEVGLAGGHSYEQYF.

The V gene is TRBV7-9, the J gene TRBJ2-1; D unresolved. CDR3 size: 14 residues. Germline assignment: CDR1 SEHNR and CDR2 FQNEAQ (reference sequence). The V gene lost 1 base and the J gene lost 11 bases, with 15 bases spanning the gap. The CDR3 sequence: CASSLDSGATKQFF. The CDR3 bases are TGTGCCAGCAGCTTAGATTCGGGCGCAACCAAGCAGTTCTTC.

V is TRBV7-9 and J is TRBJ2-1, with D perhaps TRBD2 (6 bases). Germline CDR1 and CDR2: SEHNR and FQNEAQ (reference sequence). V was trimmed by 7 bases and J by 10 bases, leaving 17 bases between them. There are 13 residues in the CDR3. CDR3 coding DNA: TGTGCCAGCAACGATTATGGTGGGGGGGAGCAGTTCTTC. Protein: CASNDYGGGEQFF.

The chain uses TRBV27 and TRBJ2-5, with D possibly being TRBD1 or TRBD2 (7 bases each). This CDR3 spans 13 amino acids. V lost 6 bases, J lost 4 bases, and 12 bases lay in between. Germline assignment: CDR1 MNHEY and CDR2 SMNVEV (reference sequence). In DNA form, the CDR3 reads TGTGCCAGCAGCCAGGGGGAGGGAGAGACCCAGTACTTC. Translation: CASSQGEGETQYF.

This chain joins TRBV7-8 and TRBJ1-2, with 9 bases that match TRBD1. This CDR3 is built from 15 residues. CDR1 and CDR2 (germline): SGHVS, FQNEAQ. After removal of 4 bases from V and 3 bases from J, the junction contained 6 bases not matched to a gene. CDR3: CASSSGTGSYYGYTF. In nucleotides, the CDR3 is TGTGCCAGCAGCTCCGGGACAGGGAGTTACTATGGCTACACCTTC.

The V gene is TRBV10-3, the J gene TRBJ2-2, with D perhaps assigned TRBD1 or TRBD2 (5 bases each). CDR3 length: 16 amino acids. Germline assignment: CDR1 ENHRY and CDR2 SYGVKD. Trimming removed 3 bases at V and 0 bases at J, with 11 bases between. The CDR3 coding sequence is TGTGCCATCAGTGACGGGACGTTCGCGAACACCGGGGAGCTGTTTTTT. It yields the protein CAISDGTFANTGELFF.

The genes are TRBV5-4 and TRBJ2-5, with unresolved D. The CDR3 runs to 14 residues. Per the germline V gene, CDR1 is SGHNT and CDR2 is YYREEE (reference sequence). Trimming stripped 3 bases from V and 0 bases from J, with 9 bases between. The CDR3 coding sequence is TGTGCCAGCAGCTCTATGGGGAACCAAGAGACCCAGTACTTC. Encoded protein: CASSSMGNQETQYF.

This clone was seen a few times. The chain joins TRBV6-1 to TRBJ1-5; D gene unclear. CDR3 length: 16 amino acids. CDR1 and CDR2 from the germline V gene are MNHNS and SASEGT. Trimming cost V 3 bases and J 2 bases, with 14 bases left between them. The CDR3 coding sequence is TGTGCCAGCAGTGATGTGATCAGGATTGGCAATCAGCCCCAGCATTTT. Its translation: CASSDVIRIGNQPQHF.

This chain connects TRBV12-5 to TRBJ1-3; D is undetermined. CDR3 length: 15 residues. CDR1 and CDR2 (germline): LGHNT, FRNRAP. The germline V and J ends were trimmed by 7 bases and 2 bases, with 15 bases remaining between them. CDR3 sequence: CASARSGIAGNTIYF. DNA of the CDR3: TGTGCTAGTGCCCGGTCGGGAATTGCTGGAAACACCATATATTTT.

The chain employs TRBV20-1 and TRBJ1-2, with D unresolved. This CDR3 is 11 amino acids long. CDR1 is DFQATT, CDR2 SNEGSKA, per germline (reference sequence). V was cut by 5 bases and J by 2 bases, with 6 bases left in between. The CDR3 nucleotides read TGCAGTGCTGAGGACAACTATGGCTACACCTTC. It yields the protein CSAEDNYGYTF.

This rearrangement joins TRBV7-2 to TRBJ1-2; D unresolved. Germline V gene data show CDR1 as SGHTA and CDR2 as FQGNSA. The CDR3 is made up of 15 amino acids. V lost 5 bases, J lost 1 base, and 14 bases lay in between. The DNA of the CDR3 is TGTGCCAGCAGCCGGTCGGAGGGCAATAACTATGGCTACACCTTC. This sequence encodes CASSRSEGNNYGYTF. Full variable domain (remainder filled in from reference TRBV7-2 and TRBJ1-2): GAGVSQSPSNKVTEKGKDVELRCDPISGHTALYWYRQSLGQGLEFLIYFQGNSAPDKSGLPSDRFSAERTGGSVSTLTIQRTQQEDSAVYLCASSRSEGNNYGYTFGSGTRLTVV.

The chain recombines TRBV7-9 with TRBJ2-3; TRBD2 agrees at 14 bases. The CDR3 covers 16 residues. Germline V gene data show CDR1 as SEHNR and CDR2 as FQNEAQ (reference sequence). The V segment lost 5 bases and the J segment 5 bases; nucleotides outside the gene matches: 6. The CDR3 is CASSRGTSGSIDTQYF. CDR3 in DNA: TGTGCCAGCAGCCGCGGGACTAGCGGGAGTATAGATACGCAGTATTTT.

V gene TRBV11-2 combines with J gene TRBJ2-7; D call uncertain. V was trimmed by 5 bases and J by 4 bases, leaving 9 bases between them. Germline values: CDR1 SGHAT, CDR2 FQNNGV. CDR3 length: 12 amino acids. CDR3 sequence reads: CASSPDPYEQYF. As DNA, the CDR3 is TGTGCCAGCAGCCCGGATCCATACGAGCAGTACTTC.

This chain uses TRBV30 with TRBJ2-2; D is unresolved. The CDR3 contains 12 residues. V shed 7 bases and J shed 5 bases, with 11 bases lying between them. Germline V CDR1 and CDR2: GTSNPN, SVGIG (reference sequence). In nucleotides, the CDR3 is TGTGCCTTGAACCCCGAAACCGGGGAGCTGTTTTTT. Translated: CALNPETGELFF.

The V gene is TRBV27, the J gene TRBJ2-7, with 8 bases lining up with TRBD1. This CDR3 comprises 13 residues. Germline lookup yields CDR1 MNHEY and CDR2 SMNVEV (reference sequence). Losses at the gene ends were 5 bases for V and 6 bases for J; bases not matched to a gene: 6. This CDR3 is CASSRPTGAEQYF. Here the CDR3 DNA reads TGTGCCAGCAGTCGGCCGACAGGGGCCGAGCAGTACTTC.